One and the same sample provided the 16 T cell receptor beta chains below, sequenced in a study of tissue T cells after allogeneic stem cell transplantation. Data came from immunoSEQ multiplex PCR; TCRdb stores just in-frame clones and leaves some out. The top ten clones hold roughly 27% of a sample with about 1,300 clones, 40% to 55% of them seen once. Time point indicated: mouse harvest day 14 after allogeneic transplant. The graft held 10^6 splenic CD5+ T cells and 10^7 T-cell-depleted bone marrow cells. The sequenced sample was gut tissue. The receptors here all came from a female BALB/c mouse given C57BL/6 T cells with graft-versus-host disease after an allogeneic hematopoietic cell transplant.

Concerning this clone: Germline and genes: mouse. Read coverage stops 1 residue before the CDR3 terminus; the germline J gene supplies the remainder. The rearrangement links TRBV1 to TRBJ2-7; 7 bases match TRBD1. The CDR3 runs to 13 residues. Losses at the gene ends were 3 bases for V and 7 bases for J; bases not matched to a gene: 6. CDR1 is NSQYPW and CDR2 is LRSPGD in the germline V gene (reference sequence). The CDR3 loop reads CTCSASQGLEQYF. The sequenced part of the CDR3 DNA is TGCACCTGCAGTGCGTCACAGGGGTTAGAACAGTAC. The entire variable domain, with the rest obtained from reference TRBV1 and TRBJ2-7, is as follows: VTLLEQNPRWRLVPRGQAVNLRCILKNSQYPWMSWYQQDLQKQLQWLFTLRSPGDKEVKSLPGADYLATRVTDTELRLQVANMSQGRTLYCTCSASQGLEQYFGPGTRLTVL.

Regarding this clone: Mouse gene names apply. Coverage ceases 1 residue before the CDR3 finishes, and the germline J gene fills in the end. V gene TRBV13-3 combines with J gene TRBJ2-7; 7 bases align to TRBD2. With V trimmed by 0 bases and J by 6 bases, 6 bases remained unmatched. Germline V gives CDR1 NNHDY, CDR2 SYVADS. The CDR3 covers 14 residues. The CDR3 loop is CASSDAETGSEQYF. The CDR3 bases that were read are TGTGCCAGCAGTGATGCGGAGACTGGGAGTGAACAGTAC.

A remark on this clone: The gene names here belong to mouse. The sequence runs out 1 residue before the end of the CDR3; the remainder is reconstructed from the germline J gene. J is TRBJ2-5 and V is TRBV16; D is unresolved. Germline V gene lookup returns CDR1 SGHSA and CDR2 FRNQAP. This CDR3 comprises 14 residues. Trimming cost V 1 base and J 2 bases, with 7 bases left between them. Incomplete CDR3 DNA: TGTGCAAGCAGCTTAGGTCTGTTCCAAGACACCCAGTAC. Amino acids: CASSLGLFQDTQY. In full, the CDR3 is CASSLGLFQDTQYF. The complete variable domain, with remaining parts taken from reference TRBV16 and TRBJ2-5, reads NAGVIQTPRHKVTGKGQEATLWCEPISGHSAVFWYRQTIVQGLEFLTYFRNQAPIDDSGMPKERFSAQMPNQSHSTLKIQSTQPQDSAVYLCASSLGLFQDTQYFGPGTRLLVL.

A word on this clone: The gene symbols are mouse symbols. The read falls 1 residue short of the CDR3 end, and the missing part is taken from the germline J gene. This chain connects TRBV26 to TRBJ1-1; 10 bases agree with TRBD1. After removal of 2 bases from V and 3 bases from J, the junction contained 0 bases not matched to a gene. CDR1 is KGHPV and CDR2 is FQNQEV in the germline V gene (reference sequence). The CDR3 has 14 residues. CDR3 amino acids: CASSLGQGDTEVFF. Partial CDR3 DNA: TGTGCCAGCAGTCTGGGACAGGGGGACACAGAAGTCTTC.

This clone was seen more than once but under ten times. Gene names and germline match the mouse. The read gets to within 1 residue of the CDR3 end, and the germline J gene fills in the rest. V gene TRBV26 combines with J gene TRBJ2-7; no firm D call. Germline V lookup: CDR1 KGHPV, CDR2 FQNQEV (reference sequence). The ends were cut back, 0 bases at V and 4 bases at J, with 7 bases in the middle. CDR3 length equals 13 residues. CDR3 sequence reads: CASSLSQNYEQYF. The covered CDR3 bases are TGTGCCAGCAGTCTGTCACAGAATTATGAACAGTAC.

A word on this clone: The gene names here belong to mouse. The sequence runs out 1 residue before the end of the CDR3; the remainder is reconstructed from the germline J gene. This chain links TRBV12-1 with TRBJ2-1; 8 positions agree with TRBD1. The germline V gene has CDR1 SGHSN and CDR2 HYEKVE. V gave up 4 bases and J gave up 4 bases; unmatched junction bases: 8. The CDR3 length is 15 residues. The CDR3 bases that were read are TGTGCCAGCTCCCCTACAGGGGGGTTTTATGCTGAGCAGTTC. This sequence encodes CASSPTGGFYAEQF. The complete CDR3 protein is CASSPTGGFYAEQFF.

This clone was counted between two and nine times. Mouse gene names and germline throughout. With the read ending 1 residue before the CDR3 end, the germline J gene is used to fill in that end. The rearrangement uses TRBV26 and TRBJ2-7, with 8 nucleotides matching TRBD2. The V segment lost 1 base and the J segment 0 bases; nucleotides outside the gene matches: 2. Germline loops: CDR1 KGHPV, CDR2 FQNQEV (reference sequence). The CDR3 is made up of 15 amino acids. The CDR3 spells CASSLLGGDSYEQYF. The covered CDR3 bases are TGTGCCAGCAGTCTGTTGGGGGGGGACTCCTATGAACAGTAC.

This clone was seen more than once but under ten times. The germline and genes are mouse ones. The read ends 1 residue before the CDR3 terminus; that terminus is restored from the germline J gene. The chain is built from TRBV12-2 and TRBJ1-1, with TRBD1 identical over 8 bases. The CDR3 covers 12 residues. V lost 4 bases to trimming and J lost 7 bases; unmatched junction nucleotides: 4. Germline values: CDR1 SGHLS, CDR2 HYDKME. CDR3 sequence reads: CASSPTGGEVFF. CDR3 DNA, as far as it was read: TGTGCCAGCTCCCCAACAGGGGGAGAAGTCTTC.

This clone was seen more than once but under ten times. These gene names are mouse names. The read terminates 1 residue ahead of where the CDR3 ends, so the germline J gene completes it. The rearrangement links TRBV26 to TRBJ1-3, with 7 bases matching TRBD1. Germline CDR1 reads KGHPV; CDR2 reads FQNQEV (reference sequence). The V gene end was trimmed by 7 bases and the J gene end by 2 bases; junction bases not matched to a gene: 2. The CDR3 length is 13 residues. The CDR3: CASTTGPGNTLYF. CDR3 DNA (partial): TGTGCCAGCACGACAGGGCCTGGAAATACGCTCTAT.

Notes on this clone: The gene names given are mouse names. CDR3 DNA, as far as it was read: TGTGCCTGGAGTCCACGACTGGGGGCAAACACCGGGCAGCTCTAC. This sequence encodes CAWSPRLGANTGQLY. The complete CDR3 reads CAWSPRLGANTGQLYF. The chain recombines TRBV31 with TRBJ2-2; TRBD2 aligns across 9 bases. The CDR3 end falls 1 residue outside the read, so it is completed with the germline J gene. V trimming: 1 base; J trimming: 0 bases; junction bases outside the gene matches: 3. The CDR3 covers 16 residues. Germline values: CDR1 GKSSPN, CDR2 SITVG.

This clone has only one observation. Gene names denote mouse genes. The DNA ends 1 residue before the CDR3 does, and the rest of the CDR3 is filled in from the germline J gene. The chain carries TRBV21 and TRBJ2-2; TRBD2 aligns across 8 bases. TRBV21 is an ORF; its function is uncertain. The CDR3 sequence is 17 residues long. The ends lost 0 bases at V and 0 bases at J; junction bases unmatched: 3. The CDR3 sequence: CASSQSGGAPNTGQLYF. Incomplete CDR3 DNA: TGTGCTAGCAGTCAATCGGGGGGGGCGCCAAACACCGGGCAGCTCTAC.

By share of the sample, this clone is large. The genes are named according to mouse. The read finishes 1 residue shy of the CDR3 end, and the germline J gene is used to complete it. The V call is TRBV20, the J call TRBJ1-3; no definite D call. The CDR3 runs 14 residues. The ends were cut back, 0 bases at V and 0 bases at J, with 6 bases in the middle. Germline loops: CDR1 GFQATS, CDR2 STVNSAI. The CDR3 sequence is CGARDGVSGNTLYF. The CDR3 DNA, read in part, is TGTGGTGCTAGGGATGGGGTTTCTGGAAATACGCTCTAT.

About this clone: Genes here carry mouse names. The read stops 1 residue short of the end of the CDR3; the missing end is completed from the germline J gene. The chain recombines TRBV3 with TRBJ2-7; 9 positions match TRBD2. The CDR3 consists of 14 residues. CDR1 SNHLY and CDR2 FYNGKV come from the germline V gene (reference sequence). The J segment lost 3 bases and the V segment lost 3 bases, leaving 3 bases of the junction unmatched. CDR3 amino acids: CASSFGTGFYEQYF. Partial CDR3 DNA: TGTGCCAGCAGCTTCGGGACTGGGTTCTATGAACAGTAC. The full variable domain, with the rest looked up from reference TRBV3 and TRBJ2-7, is GPKVLQIPSHQIIDMGQMVTLNCDPVSNHLYFYWYKQILGQQMEFLVNFYNGKVMEKSKLFKDQFSVERPDGSYFTLKIQPTALEDSAVYFCASSFGTGFYEQYFGPGTRLTVL.

The sample holds a few counts of this clone. The genes are named according to mouse. The missing CDR3 end, 1 residue past where the read stops, is filled in from the germline J gene. The chain is built from TRBV26 and TRBJ2-7, with TRBD1 as a possible D gene (6 bases). The CDR3 runs 12 residues. V lost 4 bases to trimming and J lost 4 bases, with 8 bases between them. Per germline, CDR1 KGHPV and CDR2 FQNQEV (reference sequence). The CDR3 spells CASSQQGYEQYF. Incomplete CDR3 DNA: TGTGCCAGCAGTCAACAGGGATATGAACAGTAC. Using reference TRBV26 and TRBJ2-7 for the parts outside the CDR3, the full variable domain is NSKVIQTPRYLVKGQGQKAKMRCIPEKGHPVVFWYQQNKNNEFKFLINFQNQEVLQQIDMTEKRFSAECPSNSPCSLEIQSSEAGDSALYLCASSQQGYEQYFGPGTRLTVL.

This clone is deemed large (0.1 to 1%). Gene names are mouse gene names. The read halts 1 residue ahead of the CDR3 end, with the missing end drawn from the germline J gene. The J gene is TRBJ2-4, the V gene TRBV26; no definite D call. This CDR3 region has 14 residues. The germline CDR1 and CDR2 sequences are KGHPV and FQNQEV (reference sequence). V lost 2 bases, J lost 0 bases, and 6 bases lay in between. The CDR3 reads CASSLAGSQNTLYF. Partial CDR3 DNA: TGTGCCAGCAGTCTGGCGGGGAGTCAAAACACCTTGTAC.

A word on this clone: The listed genes are named as in mouse. From the germline J gene comes the end of the CDR3, since the read stops 1 residue before it. The V call is TRBV12-1, the J call TRBJ2-3; TRBD1 aligns across 7 bases. The CDR3 length is 13 residues. The junction had 3 bases not matched to a gene; V was cut back by 2 bases and J by 5 bases. Germline V CDR1 and CDR2: SGHSN, HYEKVE. The sequenced CDR3 bases are TGTGCCAGCTCTCCAGACAGGGTAGAAACGCTGTAT. The encoded protein is CASSPDRVETLY. The complete CDR3 protein is CASSPDRVETLYF.